The 17 T cell receptor beta chains in this list originate from one sample, sequenced in a study of early T cells in non-severe SARS-CoV-2 infection. MiXCR, run by TCRdb on the 5' RACE reads, gives a single entry per CDR3 protein. The sample holds tens of thousands of distinct CDR3 sequences, less than 8.5% seen once. Material: whole blood. The receptors come from an adult who was a healthcare worker with PCR-confirmed SARS-CoV-2 infection or an uninfected control (not recorded which).

V usage is TRBV5-1 and J usage is TRBJ2-1; TRBD1 matches at 7 bases. The V gene end was trimmed by 2 bases and the J gene end by 0 bases; junction bases not matched to a gene: 5. The germline CDR1 and CDR2 sequences are SGHRS and YFSETQ. The CDR3 runs to 16 residues. CDR3 protein: CASSFSTGSSYNEQFF. The CDR3 region has the DNA TGCGCCAGCAGCTTTTCGACAGGGAGCTCCTACAATGAGCAGTTCTTC.

About this clonotype itself: Just one base apart from a much larger clone, this may be a read error. The chain has TRBV10-3 and TRBJ1-1, with 8 bases identical to TRBD1. The CDR3 runs to 12 residues. Per germline, CDR1 ENHRY and CDR2 SYGVKD. The CDR3 coding sequence is TGTGTCATCGGACAGGGTTTGACTGAAGCTTTCTTT. It codes for CVIGQGLTEAFF.

The chain is built from TRBV6-5 and TRBJ1-1; a weak D match, TRBD1 (5 bases). CDR3 length: 12 amino acids. Germline CDR1 is MNHEY and CDR2 is SVGAGI. The V and J ends lost 6 bases and 7 bases respectively, with 12 bases between them. This CDR3 reads CASSAGGSEAFF. In DNA, the CDR3 is TGTGCCAGCAGCGCGGGGGGTAGTGAAGCTTTCTTT.

This clonotype was seen a few times. The chain's CDR3 is CSAREPGFGPRQYF. The DNA for the CDR3 is TGCAGTGCTCGCGAGCCAGGATTCGGTCCCCGGCAGTACTTC. The J gene is TRBJ2-7, the V gene TRBV20-1; D gene uncertain. The CDR3 is made up of 14 amino acids. Germline CDR1 and CDR2: DFQATT and SNEGSKA (reference sequence). With 5 bases removed from V and 9 bases from J, the gap between germline ends came to 23 bases.

J is TRBJ1-2 and V is TRBV7-9; TRBD1 matches at 8 bases. Germline V gene data show CDR1 as SEHNR and CDR2 as FQNEAQ (reference sequence). The CDR3 contains 14 residues. V was clipped by 0 bases and J by 4 bases; unmatched bases: 1. CDR3 in amino acids: CASSLADRAYGYTF. The DNA for the CDR3 is TGTGCCAGCAGCTTAGCGGACAGGGCCTATGGCTACACCTTC.

This rearrangement joins TRBV12-3 or TRBV12-4 to TRBJ1-4; D perhaps matches TRBD1 (5 bases). The length of the CDR3 is 15 residues. The V gene lost 3 bases and the J gene lost 7 bases, with 15 bases spanning the gap. The CDR3 protein is CASSFWGSGGEKLFF. Written as DNA, the CDR3 is TGTGCCAGCAGTTTTTGGGGCTCGGGGGGTGAAAAACTGTTTTTT.

In its sample, this clonotype was seen many times. The chain employs TRBV7-9 and TRBJ1-2; TRBD1 aligns across 8 bases. The CDR3 contains 17 residues. Trimming removed 0 bases from V and 2 bases from J; junction bases left unmatched: 8. CDR1 is SEHNR and CDR2 is FQNEAQ in the germline V gene (reference sequence). CDR3 amino acids: CASSLAPPDRVNYGYTF. CDR3 in DNA: TGTGCCAGCAGCTTAGCCCCCCCGGACAGGGTGAACTATGGCTACACCTTC.

The table lists this clonotype with many counts. V usage is TRBV27 and J usage is TRBJ1-1; no definite D call. The CDR3 spans 14 residues. Looked up from germline, CDR1 is MNHEY and CDR2 is SMNVEV (reference sequence). V lost 5 bases, J lost 8 bases, and 18 bases lay in between. CDR3 coding DNA: TGTGCCAGCAGTCCACTCCACTCGACCAGGGAAGCTTTCTTT. It specifies CASSPLHSTREAFF.

This clonotype was detected ten times or more. The rearrangement joins TRBV10-3 to TRBJ2-5; possible D gene TRBD2, 6 bases. With 10 bases removed from V and 0 bases from J, the gap between germline ends came to 9 bases. The V gene's germline CDR1 is ENHRY and CDR2 SYGVKD. This CDR3 is built from 12 residues. CDR3 sequence reads: CATGGNQETQYF. The CDR3 DNA follows: TGTGCCACCGGGGGTAACCAAGAGACCCAGTACTTC.

The chain employs TRBV7-9 and TRBJ2-7; D is tentatively TRBD1 or TRBD2 (5 bases each). CDR3 length equals 13 residues. V gave up 5 bases and J gave up 5 bases, with 13 bases separating them. Looked up from germline, CDR1 is SEHNR and CDR2 is FQNEAQ (reference sequence). In DNA form, the CDR3 reads TGTGCCAGCAGCCAATACGGGACGGACGAGCAGTACTTC. Translating it yields CASSQYGTDEQYF.

A note on this clonotype: One end of the junction does not line up with germline, which may come from a read error. The V call is TRBV10-3, the J call TRBJ2-2; D may be TRBD2 (6 bases). Germline values: CDR1 ENHRY, CDR2 SYGVKD. This CDR3 is built from 16 residues. This chain's CDR3 is CASSPRPGGNTGELFF. Written as DNA, the CDR3 is TGTGCCAGCAGTCCACGGCCCGGGGGGAACACCGGGGAGCTGTTTTTT.

The chain couples TRBV7-9 to TRBJ1-1; no clear D. V dropped 3 bases and J dropped 1 base, with 9 bases sitting between them. The germline V gene has CDR1 SEHNR and CDR2 FQNEAQ (reference sequence). The CDR3 has 14 residues. CDR3 sequence reads: CASSLDGKNTEAFF. CDR3 in DNA: TGTGCCAGCAGCTTGGACGGAAAGAACACTGAAGCTTTCTTT.

This clonotype was found many times. The genes are TRBV12-3 or TRBV12-4 and TRBJ2-1, with D perhaps assigned TRBD1 or TRBD2 (5 bases each). Deletions cut 2 bases from V and 6 bases from J, with 14 bases between. The CDR3 is 15 amino acids. In nucleotides, the CDR3 is TGTGCCAGCAGTTTATGGGACCCGAAGCCCAATGAGCAGTTCTTC. Its protein is CASSLWDPKPNEQFF.

The gene calls are TRBV5-6 and TRBJ2-2, with a weak D call TRBD1 (6 bases). V lost 2 bases to trimming and J lost 2 bases, with 13 bases between them. This CDR3 has 16 amino acids. Germline CDR1 is SGHDT and CDR2 is YYEEEE. CDR3 sequence (DNA): TGTGCCAGCAGCTTCTTAGGGGGTACCAACACCGGGGAGCTGTTTTTT. Translated, it gives CASSFLGGTNTGELFF.

This clonotype was detected only a few times. The chain employs TRBV6-5 and TRBJ1-2; maybe TRBD1 (6 bases). Deletions cut 6 bases from V and 6 bases from J, with 14 bases between. The germline gives CDR1 MNHEY, CDR2 SVGAGI. There are 13 residues in the CDR3. This CDR3 is CASRDTGRDGYTF. CDR3 nucleotide sequence: TGTGCCAGCAGAGATACAGGGAGGGATGGCTACACCTTC.

Many counts were recorded for this clonotype. This chain links TRBV4-2 with TRBJ2-1; 9 bases are shared with TRBD2. With 2 bases clipped from V and 6 bases from J, the junction kept 11 bases outside the gene matches. Germline CDR1 is LGHNA and CDR2 is YNFKEQ. The CDR3 is 17 residues long. The CDR3 loop is CASSQLSSGVPSNEQFF. For the CDR3, the DNA is TGTGCCAGCAGCCAACTTTCTAGCGGGGTGCCAAGCAATGAGCAGTTCTTC.

About this clonotype itself: Since a much larger clone is just one base distant, this may be a read error. The chain couples TRBV20-1 to TRBJ2-2, with D maybe TRBD2 (5 bases). CDR1 is DFQATT and CDR2 is SNEGSKA in the germline V gene (reference sequence). The CDR3 spans 13 residues. The CDR3 loop reads CTAHRENTGELFF. For the CDR3, the DNA is TGCACTGCTCACCGGGAGAACACCGGGGAGCTGTTTTTT.